This entry lists 32 T cell receptor beta chains sequenced from one sample in a study of T cells after yellow fever vaccination. TCRdb re-analysed the 5' RACE reads in MiXCR, keeping a single row per CDR3 protein. Of some 350,000 distinct CDR3 sequences in the sample, about 4% were seen once. The source material was PBMCs, sampled 5 days after the yellow fever booster vaccination. All receptors come from a man aged 18 to 29 who received the YFV17D yellow fever vaccine.

This clonotype has just a few counts. In DNA form, the CDR3 reads TGTGCCAGCAGTTACATGCAGGGGGTAAAAGATACGCAGTATTTT. It is translated as CASSYMQGVKDTQYF. This chain uses TRBV6-5 with TRBJ2-3; 7 bases map to TRBD1. The CDR3 totals 15 residues. With 2 bases clipped from V and 5 bases from J, the junction kept 7 bases outside the gene matches. Per the germline V gene, CDR1 is MNHEY and CDR2 is SVGAGI.

This clonotype has only a few counts. The chain combines TRBV7-3 with TRBJ2-6; D gene uncertain. Between the trimmed V and J ends, which lost 5 bases and 2 bases, there was a span of 7 bases. Germline values: CDR1 SGHTA, CDR2 FQGTGA. This CDR3 is 14 amino acids long. The CDR3 spells CASSSHPGANVLTF. The CDR3 DNA reads TGTGCCAGCAGCAGCCACCCTGGGGCCAACGTCCTGACTTTC.

V and J are TRBV5-1 and TRBJ1-3; TRBD1 matches 10 bases. V shed 4 bases, J shed 0 bases, and the junction held 7 bases outside the gene matches. The CDR3 contains 17 residues. Germline CDR1 reads SGHRS; CDR2 reads YFSETQ. The DNA of the CDR3 is TGCGCCAGCAGCACCGGGACAGGGGAACTCTCTGGAAACACCATATATTTT. Amino acids: CASSTGTGELSGNTIYF.

This chain joins TRBV7-3 and TRBJ2-1; possibly TRBD1 for D (5 bases). The germline gives CDR1 SGHTA, CDR2 FQGTGA. Trimming shortened V by 5 bases and J by 7 bases, and 15 bases separated the two germline ends. This CDR3 is built from 14 residues. CDR3 in amino acids: CASSPARSGNEQFF. CDR3 sequence (DNA): TGTGCCAGCAGCCCCGCCCGGTCAGGGAATGAGCAGTTCTTC.

This clonotype was counted between two and nine times. The chain carries TRBV10-3 and TRBJ2-2; 9 bases are a match to TRBD1. Trimming removed 0 bases from V and 3 bases from J; junction bases left unmatched: 5. From germline, CDR1 is ENHRY and CDR2 SYGVKD. The CDR3 loop spans 17 amino acids. CDR3 sequence reads: CAISESRTGVYTGELFF. Written as DNA, the CDR3 is TGTGCCATCAGTGAGTCCCGGACAGGGGTCTACACCGGGGAGCTGTTTTTT.

The genes are TRBV29-1 and TRBJ2-3; TRBD1 or TRBD2 may be the D gene (5 bases each). V was cut by 4 bases and J by 5 bases, with 7 bases left in between. CDR1 and CDR2 (germline): SQVTM, ANQGSEA. CDR3 length: 11 amino acids. CDR3 residues: CSVGGVDTQYF. In nucleotides, the CDR3 is TGCAGCGTTGGAGGGGTAGATACGCAGTATTTT.

This clonotype was recorded at least ten times. The rearrangement links TRBV3-1 to TRBJ1-6; perhaps TRBD1 as D (5 bases). Germline V CDR1 and CDR2: LGHDT, YNNKEL (reference sequence). This CDR3 comprises 15 residues. Trimming took 1 base from V and 10 from J, leaving 14 bases between them. The CDR3 region has the DNA TGTGCCAGCAGCCAAGGGGCCGGGACTAAGTCACCCCTCCACTTT. Translated, it gives CASSQGAGTKSPLHF.

This chain links TRBV29-1 with TRBJ2-2; D tentatively reads TRBD1 or TRBD2 (5 bases each). Germline V gene lookup returns CDR1 SQVTM and CDR2 ANQGSEA. V gave up 4 bases and J gave up 6 bases, with 6 bases separating them. The CDR3 runs 11 residues. The CDR3 reads CSVGGPGELFF. CDR3 bases: TGCAGCGTTGGGGGACCCGGGGAGCTGTTTTTT.

The V and J genes are TRBV9 and TRBJ1-2; no clear D gene. The CDR3 totals 15 residues. V was pared by 0 bases and J by 4 bases, with 13 bases between. CDR1 SGDLS and CDR2 YYNGEE come from the germline V gene. The CDR3 region has the DNA TGTGCCAGCAGCGTAGCCCAAAGTGGCTCCTATGGCTACACCTTC. As protein: CASSVAQSGSYGYTF.

This clonotype has just a few counts. The V and J genes are TRBV12-3 or TRBV12-4 and TRBJ1-1, with a weak D call TRBD1 (5 bases). This CDR3 has 14 amino acids. Trimming shortened V by 9 bases and J by 5 bases, and 19 bases separated the two germline ends. In nucleotides, the CDR3 is TGTGCCAGTTGCGGACAAACTGTTCGGACTGAAGCTTTCTTT. Protein product: CASCGQTVRTEAFF.

The rearrangement uses TRBV7-9 and TRBJ1-4; 7 bases map to TRBD1. The CDR3 spans 15 residues. The V gene's germline CDR1 is SEHNR and CDR2 FQNEAQ (reference sequence). V dropped 5 bases and J dropped 11; count of bases not matched to a gene: 14. Here the CDR3 DNA reads TGTGCCAGCAGCCCCTCTCTGCAGGGGGGATACAAACTGTTTTTT. Its protein product is CASSPSLQGGYKLFF.

This clonotype was counted ten times or more. The V gene is TRBV5-1, the J gene TRBJ2-1; 7 bases match TRBD2. The CDR3 has 17 amino acids. Germline CDR1 is SGHRS and CDR2 is YFSETQ. J lost 3 bases, V lost 0 bases, and 9 bases had no gene match. The CDR3 sequence is CASSLVSGDPFYNEQFF. As DNA, the CDR3 is TGCGCCAGCAGCTTGGTAAGCGGGGACCCTTTCTACAATGAGCAGTTCTTC.

This clonotype was observed many times. V and J are TRBV5-6 and TRBJ1-1, with no clear D. Trimming removed 3 bases from V and 5 bases from J, with 14 bases in between. Per germline, CDR1 SGHDT and CDR2 YYEEEE. This CDR3 is built from 14 residues. Written as DNA, the CDR3 is TGTGCCAGCAGCTGGGGTTGGGGATGGACTGAAGCTTTCTTT. Amino acid sequence: CASSWGWGWTEAFF.

The chain has TRBV2 and TRBJ2-6; unclear D gene. The CDR3 contains 15 residues. In germline, CDR1 is SNHLY, CDR2 FYNNEI. Trimming shortened V by 6 bases and J by 0 bases, and 9 bases separated the two germline ends. The CDR3 sequence: CASREKLSGANVLTF. In DNA, the CDR3 is TGTGCCAGCAGAGAAAAACTCTCTGGGGCCAACGTCCTGACTTTC.

V usage is TRBV5-1 and J usage is TRBJ2-2, with 10 bases aligning to TRBD2. The CDR3 length is 18 residues. Trimming took 0 bases from V and 4 from J; bases not matched to a gene: 9. Germline CDR1 and CDR2: SGHRS and YFSETQ. DNA of the CDR3: TGCGCCAGCAGCTTGGGATCCGGGACTAGCGTTCCCACCGGGGAGCTGTTTTTT. Translation gives CASSLGSGTSVPTGELFF.

The CDR3 DNA sequence: TGTGCCAGCAGTTTTGCGGGCTCAAGCCTGTTTTTT. It is translated as CASSFAGSSLFF. The chain joins TRBV12-3 or TRBV12-4 to TRBJ1-4; D remains unclear. V lost 3 bases and J 14 bases, leaving 13 bases between the germline ends. The CDR3 length is 12 residues.

This clonotype was detected a few times. This rearrangement joins TRBV10-3 to TRBJ1-4; no firm D call. Germline CDR1 and CDR2: ENHRY and SYGVKD. The CDR3 length is 13 residues. Trimming cost V 2 bases and J 5 bases, with 6 bases left between them. The CDR3 bases are TGTGCCATCAGTGAGACCGCGAATGAAAAACTGTTTTTT. Amino acid sequence: CAISETANEKLFF.

This clonotype was observed a handful of times. This chain joins TRBV12-3 or TRBV12-4 and TRBJ2-3; 7 bases align to TRBD1. V was clipped by 5 bases and J by 2 bases; unmatched bases: 4. The CDR3 has 14 amino acids. The CDR3 DNA reads as TGTGCCAGCAGTAGACAGGGTGTCACAGATACGCAGTATTTT. It translates to CASSRQGVTDTQYF.

This clonotype was observed at least ten times. The V and J genes are TRBV29-1 and TRBJ2-5; 8 bases align to TRBD1. Germline CDR1 SQVTM, CDR2 ANQGSEA. V was pared by 3 bases and J by 5 bases, with 5 bases of the junction left unmatched. The CDR3 extends over 13 amino acids. CDR3 region: CSVDSAGGETQYF. In DNA, the CDR3 is TGCAGCGTTGATAGCGCAGGGGGCGAGACCCAGTACTTC. Together with reference TRBV29-1 and TRBJ2-5, the CDR3 gives the full variable domain: SAVISQKPSRDICQRGTSLTIQCQVDSQVTMMFWYRQQPGQSLTLIATANQGSEATYESGFVIDKFPISRPNLTFSTLTVSNMSPEDSSIYLCSVDSAGGETQYFGPGTRLLVL.

The V call is TRBV4-2, the J call TRBJ2-5, with a weak D call TRBD1 (6 bases). CDR3 length: 15 amino acids. CDR1 and CDR2 from the germline V gene are LGHNA and YNFKEQ. Trimming pared 4 bases from V and 1 base from J, leaving 13 bases between. CDR3 region: CASSLTTGPQETQYF. The CDR3 DNA reads as TGTGCCAGCAGCCTTACTACAGGGCCCCAAGAGACCCAGTACTTC.

The table lists this clonotype with a few counts. This chain connects TRBV19 to TRBJ1-1, with D maybe TRBD1 (5 bases). This CDR3 has 14 amino acids. The germline V gene has CDR1 LNHDA and CDR2 SQIVND (reference sequence). Between the trimmed V and J ends, which lost 1 base and 5 bases, there was a span of 11 bases. DNA for the CDR3: TGTGCCAGTAGTATAGTGGAGGGGAGGACTGAAGCTTTCTTT. It translates to CASSIVEGRTEAFF.

This clonotype was detected once. This sequence joins TRBV4-1 and TRBJ2-1, with 10 bases that match TRBD2. The trim removed 0 bases at V and 7 bases at J, leaving 9 bases unmatched. Per the germline V gene, CDR1 is MGHRA and CDR2 is YSYEKL. The CDR3 contains 17 residues. The CDR3 DNA reads as TGCGCCAGCAGCCAAGAACGAGCGGGGGGGCCGGTAAATGAGCAGTTCTTC. The encoded protein is CASSQERAGGPVNEQFF.

The chain uses TRBV5-4 and TRBJ2-2; D could derive from TRBD1 or TRBD2 (5 bases each). The CDR3 loop spans 14 amino acids. Trimming left V 3 bases short and J 1 base short, with 7 bases between. CDR1 and CDR2 (germline): SGHNT, YYREEE (reference sequence). The CDR3 here is CASSSRGNTGELFF. Written as DNA, the CDR3 is TGTGCCAGCAGCTCGAGGGGGAACACCGGGGAGCTGTTTTTT. The complete variable domain, with remaining parts taken from reference TRBV5-4 and TRBJ2-2, reads ETGVTQSPTHLIKTRGQQVTLRCSSQSGHNTVSWYQQALGQGPQFIFQYYREEENGRGNFPPRFSGLQFPNYSSELNVNALELDDSALYLCASSSRGNTGELFFGEGSRLTVL.

This clonotype was picked up a small number of times. The chain employs TRBV10-3 and TRBJ1-2; TRBD1 might be the D (6 bases). This CDR3 region has 12 residues. Per germline, CDR1 ENHRY and CDR2 SYGVKD. Trimming left V 5 bases short and J 8 bases short, with 12 bases between. The CDR3 coding sequence is TGTGCCATCAGTCCTACAGGGCCGGGCTACACCTTC. It is translated as CAISPTGPGYTF.

V gene TRBV5-1 combines with J gene TRBJ1-5, with 7 bases that match TRBD1. V shed 4 bases and J 4 bases; nucleotides not matched to a gene: 8. CDR3 length equals 15 residues. Germline-derived CDR1 and CDR2 are SGHRS and YFSETQ. As DNA, the CDR3 is TGCGCCAGCAGCCCTTCAGGGACAGAGAATCAGCCCCAGCATTTT. Translated: CASSPSGTENQPQHF.

In its sample, this clonotype was seen a few times. The V and J genes are TRBV12-3 or TRBV12-4 and TRBJ1-2; D may be TRBD1 (6 bases). Trimming cost V 5 bases and J 1 base, with 14 bases left between them. The CDR3 sequence is 15 residues long. The CDR3 here is CASSMTGWDNYGYTF. CDR3 bases: TGTGCCAGCAGTATGACAGGCTGGGATAACTATGGCTACACCTTC.

This rearrangement joins TRBV11-2 to TRBJ1-2; D is unresolved. The germline V gene encodes CDR1 SGHAT and CDR2 FQNNGV. The CDR3 is 13 amino acids. V lost 3 bases to trimming and J lost 5 bases, with 10 bases between them. The CDR3 here is CASSFALTYGYTF. CDR3 coding DNA: TGTGCCAGCAGCTTCGCGCTTACTTATGGCTACACCTTC.

The CDR3, as DNA: TGTGCCAGCAGTTACACTAGGTCGACTGAAGCTTTCTTT. It specifies CASSYTRSTEAFF. V gene TRBV6-5 combines with J gene TRBJ1-1; D unclear. This CDR3 has 13 residues. V lost 2 bases to trimming and J lost 5 bases, with 9 bases between them. Germline CDR1 MNHEY, CDR2 SVGAGI.

This clonotype has at least ten counts. The chain combines TRBV4-3 with TRBJ1-2; D call uncertain. V was trimmed by 0 bases and J by 4 bases, leaving 6 bases between them. Germline lookup yields CDR1 LGHNA and CDR2 YSLEER. CDR3 length: 13 amino acids. The CDR3 loop is CASSQDRGYGYTF. Written as DNA, the CDR3 is TGCGCCAGCAGCCAAGATCGAGGCTATGGCTACACCTTC.

The chain links TRBV27 to TRBJ1-1; unclear D gene. The CDR3 covers 13 residues. Germline-derived CDR1 and CDR2 are MNHEY and SMNVEV (reference sequence). V dropped 5 bases and J dropped 5 bases, with 12 bases sitting between them. The CDR3 loop is CASSHGSRTEAFF. The CDR3 coding sequence is TGTGCCAGCAGTCACGGGTCGCGGACTGAAGCTTTCTTT.

This clonotype came up many times. The chain uses TRBV4-3 and TRBJ2-3; 8 bases are a match to TRBD2. The CDR3 has 16 residues. J gave up 1 base and V 0 bases, and 3 bases lay outside the gene matches. Germline CDR1 is LGHNA and CDR2 is YSLEER. As DNA, the CDR3 is TGCGCCAGCAGCCAAGATGGAGCGGGGGGCACAGATACGCAGTATTTT. Protein product: CASSQDGAGGTDTQYF.

This clonotype has just a few counts. The genes are TRBV5-1 and TRBJ1-1; D is ambiguous. The CDR3 spans 13 residues. The germline V and J ends were trimmed by 6 bases and 7 bases, with 16 bases remaining between them. Germline V gene data show CDR1 as SGHRS and CDR2 as YFSETQ. CDR3 in DNA: TGCGCCAGCAACCCCTCTGAGGGAAGTGAAGCTTTCTTT. Translated: CASNPSEGSEAFF. Full variable domain (missing parts from reference TRBV5-1 and TRBJ1-1): KAGVTQTPRYLIKTRGQQVTLSCSPISGHRSVSWYQQTPGQGLQFLFEYFSETQRNKGNFPGRFSGRQFSNSRSEMNVSTLELGDSALYLCASNPSEGSEAFFGQGTRLTVV.